The clone carrying this T cell receptor beta chain was seen more than once but under ten times. Antigen: not known. The sample is drawn from a study of human T cells and chemical hapten exposure. The germline V gene encodes CDR1 MNHEY and CDR2 SVGEGT. Trimming took off 0 bases at V and 7 bases at J, with 12 bases between the two ends. CDR3 size: 14 residues. Study-wide points: Counts of TCRs expanded at PT1 correlated positively with patch test score.

TCRdb reprocessed the RACE reads with MiXCR, giving one entry per CDR3 protein. The sample includes roughly 97,000 distinct CDR3 sequences, roughly 27% seen only once; the top ten take approximately 10%. The time point was: patch test 3, about 24 weeks after DPC sensitization. As to treatment: therapeutic diphenylcyclopropenone sensitization with weekly scalp DPC. The source material was whole blood, sampled in connection with sensitization to the hapten diphenylcyclopropenone (DPC). V and J are TRBV6-2 or TRBV6-3 and TRBJ2-5; D is unclear. The sequence was collected from a middle-aged man with alopecia areata. Some clones in this sample may be carry-over from other donors' samples. CDR3 bases: TGTGCCAGCAGTTACTCGACGACCGGCCGGACCCAGTACTTC. It specifies CASSYSTTGRTQYF.